The rows below give T cell receptor beta chains drawn from one sample of a study of blood T cell repertoires in COVID-19. Data came from immunoSEQ multiplex PCR; TCRdb stores just in-frame clones and leaves some out. Seen here are 110,000 or so clones, over 70% observed once, and the top ten hold roughly 1.5%. The sample taken for sequencing was peripheral blood. These receptors were obtained from a man aged 45-65 years with acute or convalescent COVID-19. Both conserved end residues are part of each CDR3. D genes are given only for firm matches. Size values are once, few and many counts, or a class for expanded clones, and some rows have none.

>TRBJ1-2|NA|20|TRBV27|TRBD1
CASSLSWRVFFKGANDGYTF
TGTGCCAGCAGTTTATCTTGGCGTGTTTTTTTTAAGGGGGCGAACGATGGCTACACCTTC
>TRBJ2-2|NA|16|TRBV5-1|NA
CASSLSPGANTGELFF
TGCGCCAGCAGCTTGTCTCCAGGCGCGAACACCGGGGAGCTGTTTTTT
>TRBJ1-4|NA|20|TRBV4-1|NA
CASSSRLDRPRGAANEKLFF
TGCGCCAGCAGTTCCAGATTAGACAGGCCGCGGGGGGCAGCTAATGAAAAACTGTTTTTT
>TRBJ2-2|NA|14|TRBV18|NA
CASSRRGRTGELFF
TGTGCCAGCTCTCGCAGGGGACGCACCGGGGAGCTGTTTTTT
>TRBJ2-7|NA|11|TRBV2|NA
CASSDRYQQYF
TGTGCCAGCAGTGATCGTTATCAGCAGTACTTC
>TRBJ1-2|NA|15|TRBV2|NA
CASSEFGMANYGYTF
TGTGCCAGCAGTGAGTTCGGGATGGCTAACTATGGCTACACCTTC
>TRBJ1-2|NA|15|TRBV19|NA
CASSMTVAEGNGYTF
TGTGCCAGTAGTATGACCGTTGCGGAGGGGAATGGCTACACCTTC
>TRBJ1-2|NA|14|TRBV30|TRBD1
CALTSGQGEFGYTF
TGTGCCTTGACTTCGGGACAGGGGGAATTTGGCTACACCTTC
>TRBJ2-7|NA|15|TRBV13|TRBD1
CASSLRGTDSYEQYF
TGTGCCAGCAGCTTGCGAGGGACAGACTCCTACGAGCAGTACTTC
>TRBJ1-5|once|15|TRBV6-6|TRBD1
CASMVDRATNQPQHF
TGTGCCAGCATGGTTGACAGGGCAACTAATCAGCCCCAGCATTTT
>TRBJ1-2|NA|16|TRBV28|NA
CASSLFAGVISGGYTF
TGTGCCAGCAGTTTATTCGCAGGGGTAATTTCTGGTGGCTACACCTTC
>TRBJ1-2|NA|14|TRBV19|TRBD1
CASSIRDRNYGYTF
TGTGCCAGTAGTATAAGGGACAGGAACTATGGCTACACCTTC
>TRBJ1-5|NA|14|TRBV28|NA
CASSRGGSNQPQHF
TGTGCCAGTTCCCGCGGCGGTAGCAATCAGCCCCAGCATTTT
>TRBJ1-5|NA|13|TRBV3-1/TRBV3-2|NA
CASSQDSPQPQHF
TGTGCCAGCAGCCAAGATAGTCCTCAGCCCCAGCATTTT
>TRBJ1-2|NA|13|TRBV6-5|TRBD1
CASSMGQAYGYTF
TGTGCCAGCAGCATGGGACAGGCCTATGGCTACACCTTC